This T cell receptor (beta chain) was captured by sequencing in a study of vaccination effects on CD4 cells after COVID-19. Overall study results and limits: Convalescent patients were scarce, and early post-infection timepoints were absent. Healthy vaccinees' vaccine-induced clones included only 1 of 255 that recognized common cold coronaviruses.

Expansion of antigen-specific CD4+ T cells with viral peptide pools was carried out by the ViraFEST assay before sequencing. Researchers isolated CD4+ T cells once less than 13 days of culture had elapsed. Vaccine recipients lacked prior SARS-CoV-2 infection and had negative nucleocapsid antibodies. CDR3 length equals 16 residues. Germline assignment: CDR1 LNHDA and CDR2 SQIVND (reference sequence). V lost 3 bases and J 1 base, leaving 12 bases between the germline ends. For this clone: Its target is not known.

Assay: immunoSEQ multiplex PCR; the TCRdb copy retains only in-frame clones and omits some. The table records some 60,000 clones, less than 85% of them present only once. The sequence came from a human donor who received a COVID-19 vaccine. Source: CD4+ T cells from PBMCs cultured with HCoV-NL63 spike peptides, taken before COVID-19 vaccination. The gene calls are TRBV19 and TRBJ2-2, with TRBD1 as a possible D gene (7 bases). The CDR3 sequence: CASSIGGTVNTGELFF. For the CDR3, the DNA is TGTGCCAGTAGTATTGGGGGGACAGTGAACACCGGGGAGCTGTTTTTT.